The 18 T cell receptor beta chains below were found in one sample sequenced in a study of T cell repertoires in cytomegalovirus infection. TCRdb passed the reads through MiXCR, listing each CDR3 protein once. The sample records 130,000 or so distinct CDR3 sequences, 5.5% to 8% being singletons. The sequencing sample was made of PBMCs. These receptors came from a human donor in good health (CMV status not recorded). Some clones in this sample may be carry-over from other donors' samples.

This clonotype was picked up many times. The gene calls are TRBV3-1 and TRBJ2-1; possible D gene TRBD1, 6 bases. This CDR3 has 14 amino acids. From germline, CDR1 is LGHDT and CDR2 YNNKEL (reference sequence). V was pared by 0 bases and J by 9 bases, with 12 bases between. DNA of the CDR3: TGTGCCAGCAGCCAAGACAGGTGGGGGCTTGAGCAGTTCTTC. Translation: CASSQDRWGLEQFF.

This clonotype has a count of ten or more. The chain recombines TRBV7-9 with TRBJ2-7; 7 positions agree with TRBD1. This CDR3 has 14 amino acids. V lost 5 bases to trimming and J lost 0 bases; unmatched junction nucleotides: 4. Germline V gene data show CDR1 as SEHNR and CDR2 as FQNEAQ (reference sequence). CDR3 in amino acids: CASSPTGSSYEQYF. CDR3 DNA sequence: TGTGCCAGCAGCCCGACAGGGTCCTCCTACGAGCAGTACTTC.

This clonotype was counted many times. The chain links TRBV7-2 to TRBJ1-3, with TRBD1 as a possible D gene (5 bases). Deletions cut 5 bases from V and 2 bases from J, with 16 bases between. The CDR3 totals 16 residues. CDR1 and CDR2 (germline): SGHTA, FQGNSA. The CDR3 coding sequence is TGTGCCAGCAGCACCACGGGACGGAGGACTGGAAACACCATATATTTT. It codes for CASSTTGRRTGNTIYF.

This clonotype was observed a handful of times. V gene TRBV20-1 combines with J gene TRBJ1-6; D is uncertain. This CDR3 comprises 15 residues. Trimming pared 6 bases from V and 4 bases from J, leaving 16 bases between. Germline CDR1 and CDR2: DFQATT and SNEGSKA (reference sequence). The CDR3 loop is CSAKRAVTYNSPLHF. CDR3 bases: TGCAGTGCAAAGAGAGCGGTCACGTATAATTCACCCCTCCACTTT.

This clonotype was observed a few times. The rearrangement joins TRBV29-1 to TRBJ2-1, with 10 bases that match TRBD1. V lost 7 bases, J lost 1 base, and 10 bases stayed unmatched. This CDR3 has 16 residues. CDR1 is SQVTM, CDR2 ANQGSEA, per germline. The CDR3, as DNA: TGCAGCGCAACGGGACAGGGGAGAGTTTCCTACAATGAGCAGTTCTTC. Encoded protein: CSATGQGRVSYNEQFF.

The CDR3 DNA is TGCAGTGCTAGAGCCCAGAGGGGGGCCACTGAAGCTTTCTTT. This translates into CSARAQRGATEAFF. The V gene is TRBV20-1, the J gene TRBJ1-1; D is possibly TRBD1 (6 bases). The germline CDR1 and CDR2 sequences are DFQATT and SNEGSKA (reference sequence). V lost 1 base and J 4 bases, leaving 13 bases between the germline ends. The CDR3 is made up of 14 amino acids.

At least ten counts were recorded for this clonotype. V gene TRBV7-9 combines with J gene TRBJ1-1; D might be TRBD1 (5 bases). With 4 bases removed from V and 4 bases from J, the gap between germline ends came to 16 bases. The CDR3 has 15 residues. Germline V gene sequence: CDR1 SEHNR, CDR2 FQNEAQ (reference sequence). CDR3 protein: CASSYETGTSTEAFF. The DNA of the CDR3 is TGTGCCAGCAGCTATGAGACCGGGACTTCCACTGAAGCTTTCTTT.

The table lists this clonotype with many counts. This chain links TRBV6-2 or TRBV6-3 with TRBJ2-5; 7 bases line up with TRBD2. V gave up 10 bases and J gave up 1 base; unmatched junction bases: 9. The CDR3 has 14 amino acids. Looked up from germline, CDR1 is MNHEY and CDR2 is SVGEGT. The DNA for the CDR3 is TGTGCCACCACCCGGGGAGGGCCCCAAGAGACCCAGTACTTC. This encodes CATTRGGPQETQYF.

The chain couples TRBV7-9 to TRBJ2-2, with 9 bases that match TRBD2. Germline CDR1 SEHNR, CDR2 FQNEAQ (reference sequence). This CDR3 contains 14 residues. CDR3 loop: CDRGGGPHTGELFF. The DNA of the CDR3 is TGTGACCGCGGGGGGGGGCCCCACACCGGGGAGCTGTTTTTT.

The chain recombines TRBV12-3 or TRBV12-4 with TRBJ2-7; D assignment may be TRBD1 or TRBD2 (6 bases each). The CDR3 sequence is 14 residues long. V was pared by 2 bases and J by 6 bases, with 14 bases between. Here the CDR3 reads CASSLFPGAREQYF. The CDR3 coding sequence is TGTGCCAGCAGTTTATTCCCGGGGGCTCGCGAGCAGTACTTC.

This clonotype was seen at least ten times. The chain uses TRBV7-8 and TRBJ1-5; tentatively, D is TRBD1 (5 bases). The germline V gene encodes CDR1 SGHVS and CDR2 FQNEAQ. The CDR3 is made up of 13 amino acids. Trimming left V 4 bases short and J 11 bases short, with 15 bases between. The CDR3 DNA follows: TGTGCCAGCAGCTCCCAACCCGCCAGGGCCCAGCATTTT. This codes for CASSSQPARAQHF.

This clonotype was seen repeatedly, ten times or more. CDR3 in DNA: TGTGCCAGCAGCTTAGATAGAGGAGAAGAGACCCAGTACTTC. Its translation is CASSLDRGEETQYF. V is TRBV11-2 and J is TRBJ2-5; no clear D. The ends were cut back, 0 bases at V and 3 bases at J, with 8 bases in the middle. Looked up from germline, CDR1 is SGHAT and CDR2 is FQNNGV. CDR3 length: 14 amino acids.

The genes are TRBV7-8 and TRBJ2-6, with D unresolved. The CDR3 is 12 residues long. V lost 4 bases to trimming and J lost 11 bases, with 9 bases between them. The germline gives CDR1 SGHVS, CDR2 FQNEAQ. The CDR3 here is CASSSVPDVLTF. The CDR3, as DNA: TGTGCCAGCAGCTCCGTTCCCGACGTCCTGACTTTC.

This clonotype has ten or more counts. CDR3 region: CASSFASGGGTGELFF. The CDR3 DNA follows: TGTGCCAGCAGCTTCGCCAGCGGGGGGGGCACCGGGGAGCTGTTTTTT. This chain links TRBV7-3 with TRBJ2-2, with TRBD2 matching over 10 bases. Trimming removed 3 bases from V and 4 bases from J; junction bases left unmatched: 5. Germline V gene data show CDR1 as SGHTA and CDR2 as FQGTGA. The CDR3 spans 16 residues.

This clonotype was seen at least ten times. The chain is built from TRBV7-2 and TRBJ2-2; a weak D match, TRBD1 (5 bases). Germline CDR1 is SGHTA and CDR2 is FQGNSA. There are 16 residues in the CDR3. V was trimmed by 5 bases and J by 1 base, leaving 14 bases between them. The CDR3 loop reads CASSPRSRGNTGELFF. The CDR3 bases are TGTGCCAGCAGCCCACGGTCAAGGGGGAACACCGGGGAGCTGTTTTTT.

Regarding this clonotype: This may be a read error, as it is one base from a much larger clone. The chain employs TRBV19 and TRBJ2-1; 13 bases fit TRBD2. V gave up 5 bases and J gave up 0 bases; unmatched junction bases: 7. The germline V gene has CDR1 LNHDA and CDR2 SQIVND (reference sequence). The CDR3 consists of 18 residues. CDR3 in amino acids: CASSARLAGGSSYNEQFF. The CDR3 DNA sequence: TGTGCCAGTAGTGCCCGACTAGCGGGGGGAAGCTCCTACAATGAGCAGTTCTTC.

The chain has TRBV19 and TRBJ2-5; D tentatively fits TRBD1 or TRBD2 (5 bases each). The CDR3 contains 13 residues. Trimming cost V 5 bases and J 5 bases, with 12 bases left between them. Germline CDR1 LNHDA, CDR2 SQIVND (reference sequence). CDR3 in DNA: TGTGCCAGTAGTCGGGACCGGGTGGAGACCCAGTACTTC. It is translated as CASSRDRVETQYF.

The genes are TRBV5-6 and TRBJ1-4; weak D call: TRBD1 (6 bases). Germline V gene data show CDR1 as SGHDT and CDR2 as YYEEEE. The CDR3 sequence is 14 residues long. The V and J ends lost 4 bases and 4 bases respectively, with 11 bases between them. DNA for the CDR3: TGTGCCAGCAGCCCGGGACACCTTAATGAAAAACTGTTTTTT. Its protein product is CASSPGHLNEKLFF.